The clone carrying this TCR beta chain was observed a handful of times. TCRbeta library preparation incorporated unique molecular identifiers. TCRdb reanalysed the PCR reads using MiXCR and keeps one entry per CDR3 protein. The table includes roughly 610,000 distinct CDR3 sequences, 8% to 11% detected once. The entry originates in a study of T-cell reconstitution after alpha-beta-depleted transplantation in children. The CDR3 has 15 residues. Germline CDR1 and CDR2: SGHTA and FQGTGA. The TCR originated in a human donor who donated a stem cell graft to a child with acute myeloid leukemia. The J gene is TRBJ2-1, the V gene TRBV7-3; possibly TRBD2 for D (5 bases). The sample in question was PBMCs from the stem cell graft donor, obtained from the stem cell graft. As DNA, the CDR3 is TGTGCTCCTAGCCCTACGTCCCCGTCAAACAATGAGCAGTTCTTC. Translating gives CAPSPTSPSNNEQFF.